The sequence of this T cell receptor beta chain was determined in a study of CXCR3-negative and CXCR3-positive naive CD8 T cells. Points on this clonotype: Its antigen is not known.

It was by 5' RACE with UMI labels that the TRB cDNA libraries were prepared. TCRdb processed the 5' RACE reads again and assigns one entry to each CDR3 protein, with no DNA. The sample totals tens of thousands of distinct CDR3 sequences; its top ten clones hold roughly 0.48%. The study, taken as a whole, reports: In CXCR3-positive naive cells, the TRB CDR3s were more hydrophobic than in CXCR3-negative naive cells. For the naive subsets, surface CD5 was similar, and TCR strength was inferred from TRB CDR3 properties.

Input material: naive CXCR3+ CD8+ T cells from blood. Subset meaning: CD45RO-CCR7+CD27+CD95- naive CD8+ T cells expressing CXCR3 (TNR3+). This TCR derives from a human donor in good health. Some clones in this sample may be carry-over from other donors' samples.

The CDR3 loop is CATSALLEDTQYF. V gene TRBV24-1 combines with J gene TRBJ2-3. The CDR3 has 13 amino acids. Germline V CDR1 and CDR2: KGHDR, SFDVKD.